Listed below are T cell receptor beta chains from one sample, sequenced in a study of blood T cell repertoires in COVID-19. TCRdb's copy holds only in-frame clones and misses some; the assay was immunoSEQ multiplex PCR. The data show about 72,000 clones, 82% seen once. Sequenced input: peripheral blood. Receptor source: a human donor in a cohort sampled during active COVID-19. Both conserved end residues are part of each CDR3. The D gene is left open where the match is weak. Part of the rows lack a size; the others show once, few, many or a class for expanded clones.

J: TRBJ1-1
V: TRBV28
size: NA
D: NA
DNA: TGTGCCAGCAGTTTATGGATTCCGAGACAGACAGAGAACACTGAAGCTTTCTTT
CDR3: CASSLWIPRQTENTEAFF

J: TRBJ1-4
V: TRBV4-3
size: NA
D: NA
DNA: TGCGCCAGCAGCCAAGTTGCAGGTCCGCCTGGTGAAAAACTGTTTTTT
CDR3: CASSQVAGPPGEKLFF

J: TRBJ2-1
V: TRBV3-1/TRBV3-2
size: few
D: NA
DNA: TGTGCCAGCAGCCAAGAGACAGTCATGATCACCAATGAGCAGTTCTTC
CDR3: CASSQETVMITNEQFF

J: TRBJ1-3
V: TRBV6-5
size: few
D: NA
DNA: TGTGCCAGCAGTTACTCCGGGTCCTTCGGAAACACCATATATTTT
CDR3: CASSYSGSFGNTIYF

J: TRBJ2-7
V: TRBV5-4
size: NA
D: TRBD1
DNA: TGTGCCAGCAGATCAGACAGGGACTCCTACGAGCAGTACTTC
CDR3: CASRSDRDSYEQYF

J: TRBJ1-2
V: TRBV6-5
size: NA
D: TRBD1
DNA: TGTGCCAGCAGCCAGGCGGGACAGGGGTATGGCTACACCTTC
CDR3: CASSQAGQGYGYTF

J: TRBJ2-2
V: TRBV6-1
size: NA
D: NA
DNA: TGTGCCAGCAGTGAGACAGTGAACACCGGGGAGCTGTTTTTT
CDR3: CASSETVNTGELFF

J: TRBJ1-4
V: TRBV6-5
size: NA
D: NA
DNA: TGTGCCAGCAGGCCCAACTGGGGGGAGGTCGAAAAACTGTTTTTT
CDR3: CASRPNWGEVEKLFF

J: TRBJ1-1
V: TRBV11-2
size: NA
D: NA
DNA: TGTGCCAGCAGCCCCACAGGGTCGGCTGAAGCTTTCTTT
CDR3: CASSPTGSAEAFF

J: TRBJ1-5
V: TRBV30
size: NA
D: TRBD1
DNA: TGTGCCTGGAGTCGGGGGACAGGGACCTCTAGCAATCAGCCCCAGCATTTT
CDR3: CAWSRGTGTSSNQPQHF

J: TRBJ1-6
V: TRBV6-1
size: NA
D: NA
DNA: TGTGCCAGCAGTGATGGCAGGGGAGGGGATAATTCACCCCTCCACTTT
CDR3: CASSDGRGGDNSPLHF

J: TRBJ1-4
V: TRBV11-2
size: once
D: NA
DNA: TGTGCCAGCAGCCCCGACCGGTACAGACTGTTTTTT
CDR3: CASSPDRYRLFF

J: TRBJ1-6
V: TRBV13
size: NA
D: TRBD1
DNA: TGTGCCAGCAGCTTAGGGGTAGGACAGGGAACACCCCTCCACTTT
CDR3: CASSLGVGQGTPLHF

J: TRBJ2-2
V: TRBV2
size: NA
D: NA
DNA: TGTGCCAGCAGGAGAGATAGTCCCACCGGGGAGCTGTTTTTT
CDR3: CASRRDSPTGELFF

J: TRBJ1-1
V: TRBV7-9
size: once
D: NA
DNA: TGTGCCAGCAGCTCCCAGGGTGAAGCTTTCTTT
CDR3: CASSSQGEAFF

J: TRBJ1-4
V: TRBV7-9
size: NA
D: TRBD1
DNA: TGTGCCAGCAGCCTGGGGACAGGGGGCGCGGTGGCTAATGAAAAACTGTTTTTT
CDR3: CASSLGTGGAVANEKLFF

J: TRBJ2-7
V: TRBV10-3
size: NA
D: NA
DNA: TGTGCCATCAGTGCCCCCCAGCGGGCCTACGAGCAGTACTTC
CDR3: CAISAPQRAYEQYF

J: TRBJ1-2
V: TRBV19
size: NA
D: TRBD1
DNA: TGTGCCAGTAGTTCCGGACAGGGGAGGTTCACGAATGGCTACACCTTC
CDR3: CASSSGQGRFTNGYTF

J: TRBJ1-4
V: TRBV5-1
size: NA
D: TRBD1
DNA: TGCGCCAGCAGCCGACTGGGGACAGCTAATGAAAAACTGTTTTTT
CDR3: CASSRLGTANEKLFF

J: TRBJ2-6
V: TRBV2
size: NA
D: NA
DNA: TGTGCCAGCAGGGGGGGGCTCTCTGGGGCCAACGTCCTGACTTTC
CDR3: CASRGGLSGANVLTF

J: TRBJ2-3
V: TRBV7-3
size: NA
D: TRBD2
DNA: TGTGCCAGCAGCTTGGGACTAGCGTACACAGATACGCAGTATTTT
CDR3: CASSLGLAYTDTQYF